One and the same sample provided the 3 T cell receptor beta chains below, sequenced in a study of blood T cell repertoires in COVID-19 (dated by TCRdb to 2020 to 2022). Libraries were constructed by the immunoSEQ multiplex PCR assay. Here the immuneACCESS table is served through TCRdb, limited to in-frame sequences with V and J called. Missing clones are a known gap in these copies; in checked studies unresolved V genes cover under half, and the rest lacks a known reason. The sample table contains about 97,000 clones; only one count was recorded for 87% of them. The top ten constitute 15% of the sample. Sequenced material: peripheral blood. The origin of the receptors is a human donor in a cohort sampled during active COVID-19.

The chain has TRBV7-2 and TRBJ2-5; 7 nucleotides align to TRBD1. The CDR3 is 17 amino acids. The V gene's germline CDR1 is SGHTA and CDR2 FQGNSA. J gave up 1 base and V 3 bases, and 11 bases lay outside the gene matches. This CDR3 is CASSFIRDREVQETQYF. Written as DNA, the CDR3 is TGTGCCAGCAGCTTTATCCGAGACAGGGAAGTCCAAGAGACCCAGTACTTC. The full variable domain, completed using reference TRBV7-2 and TRBJ2-5, is GAGVSQSPSNKVTEKGKDVELRCDPISGHTALYWYRQSLGQGLEFLIYFQGNSAPDKSGLPSDRFSAERTGGSVSTLTIQRTQQEDSAVYLCASSFIRDREVQETQYFGPGTRLLVL.

This chain joins TRBV5-5 and TRBJ2-3; the D gene is possibly TRBD2 (6 bases). Germline V CDR1 and CDR2: SGHKS, YYEKEE (reference sequence). The CDR3 sequence is 13 residues long. Trimming took off 4 bases at V and 6 bases at J, with 12 bases between the two ends. The CDR3 loop is CASSQGRGDTQYF. The CDR3 DNA follows: TGTGCCAGCAGCCAGGGCCGGGGGGATACGCAGTATTTT.

This clone was detected only a few times. The chain uses TRBV30 and TRBJ2-7, with 10 bases identical to TRBD2. The CDR3 extends over 14 amino acids. CDR1 and CDR2 (germline): GTSNPN, SVGIG (reference sequence). The V gene end was trimmed by 4 bases and the J gene end by 1 base; junction bases not matched to a gene: 4. The CDR3 DNA sequence: TGTGCCTGGACCTCACTAGCGGGGTCCTACGAGCAGTACTTC. Its protein product is CAWTSLAGSYEQYF.